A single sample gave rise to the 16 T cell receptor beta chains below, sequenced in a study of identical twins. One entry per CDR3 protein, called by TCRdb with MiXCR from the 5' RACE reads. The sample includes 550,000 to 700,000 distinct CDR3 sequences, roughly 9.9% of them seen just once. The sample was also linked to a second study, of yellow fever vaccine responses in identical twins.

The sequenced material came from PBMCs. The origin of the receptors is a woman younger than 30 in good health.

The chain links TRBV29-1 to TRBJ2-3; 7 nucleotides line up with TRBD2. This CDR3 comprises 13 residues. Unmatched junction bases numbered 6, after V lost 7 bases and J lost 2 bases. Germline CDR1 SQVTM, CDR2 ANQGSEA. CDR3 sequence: CSGRGGVTDTQYF. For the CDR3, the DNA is TGCAGCGGGAGGGGAGGGGTCACAGATACGCAGTATTTT.

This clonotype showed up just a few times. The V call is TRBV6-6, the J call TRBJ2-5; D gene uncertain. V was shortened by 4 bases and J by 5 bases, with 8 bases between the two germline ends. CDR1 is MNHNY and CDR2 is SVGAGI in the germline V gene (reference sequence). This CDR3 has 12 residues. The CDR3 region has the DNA TGTGCCAGCAGTTCGATCCGGGAGACCCAGTACTTC. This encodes CASSSIRETQYF.

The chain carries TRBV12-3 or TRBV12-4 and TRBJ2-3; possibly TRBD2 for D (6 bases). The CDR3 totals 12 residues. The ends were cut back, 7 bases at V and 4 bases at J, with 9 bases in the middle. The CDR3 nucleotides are TGTGCCAGCACCACGGGGGCAGATACGCAGTATTTT. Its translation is CASTTGADTQYF.

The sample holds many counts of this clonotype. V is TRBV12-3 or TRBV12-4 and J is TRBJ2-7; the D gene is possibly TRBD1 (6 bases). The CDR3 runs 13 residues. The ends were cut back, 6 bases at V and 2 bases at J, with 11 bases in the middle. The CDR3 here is CASRPGQTYEQYF. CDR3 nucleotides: TGTGCCAGCAGACCGGGACAAACCTACGAGCAGTACTTC.

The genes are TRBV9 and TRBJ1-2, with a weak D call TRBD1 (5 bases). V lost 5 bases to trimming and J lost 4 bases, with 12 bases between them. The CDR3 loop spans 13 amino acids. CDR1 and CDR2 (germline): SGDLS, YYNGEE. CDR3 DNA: TGTGCCAGCAGAGAATCCGGGACCTATGGCTACACCTTC. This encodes CASRESGTYGYTF.

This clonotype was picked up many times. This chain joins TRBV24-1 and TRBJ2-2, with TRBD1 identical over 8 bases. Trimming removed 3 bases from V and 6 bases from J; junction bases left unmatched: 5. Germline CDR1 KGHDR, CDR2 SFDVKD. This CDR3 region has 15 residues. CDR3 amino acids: CATSDQGAWAGELFF. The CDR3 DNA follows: TGTGCCACCAGTGATCAGGGGGCTTGGGCCGGGGAGCTGTTTTTT.

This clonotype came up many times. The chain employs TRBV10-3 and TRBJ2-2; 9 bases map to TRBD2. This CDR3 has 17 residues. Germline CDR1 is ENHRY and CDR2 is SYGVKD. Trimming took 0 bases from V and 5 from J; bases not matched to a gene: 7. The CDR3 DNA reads TGTGCCATCAGTGAGTCAATCGGGACTAGCCGGACCGGGGAGCTGTTTTTT. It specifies CAISESIGTSRTGELFF.

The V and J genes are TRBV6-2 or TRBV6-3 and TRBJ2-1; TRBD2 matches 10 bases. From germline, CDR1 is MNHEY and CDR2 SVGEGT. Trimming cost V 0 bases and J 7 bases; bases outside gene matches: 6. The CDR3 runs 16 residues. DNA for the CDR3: TGTGCCAGCAGTTACTCGGCTAGCGGGGGTGGAAATGAGCAGTTCTTC. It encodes CASSYSASGGGNEQFF.

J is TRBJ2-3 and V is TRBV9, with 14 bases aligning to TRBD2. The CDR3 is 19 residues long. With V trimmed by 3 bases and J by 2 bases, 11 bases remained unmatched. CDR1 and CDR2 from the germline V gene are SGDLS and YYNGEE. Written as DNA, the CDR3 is TGTGCCAGCAGCGGTGGACTAGCGGGGGGTGTTGTCGACACAGATACGCAGTATTTT. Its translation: CASSGGLAGGVVDTDTQYF.

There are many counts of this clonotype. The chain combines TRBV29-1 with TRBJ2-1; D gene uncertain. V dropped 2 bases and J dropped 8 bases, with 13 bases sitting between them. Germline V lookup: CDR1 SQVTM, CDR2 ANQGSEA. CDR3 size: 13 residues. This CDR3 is CSVERANGDEQFF. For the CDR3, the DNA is TGCAGCGTTGAAAGGGCAAACGGCGATGAGCAGTTCTTC.

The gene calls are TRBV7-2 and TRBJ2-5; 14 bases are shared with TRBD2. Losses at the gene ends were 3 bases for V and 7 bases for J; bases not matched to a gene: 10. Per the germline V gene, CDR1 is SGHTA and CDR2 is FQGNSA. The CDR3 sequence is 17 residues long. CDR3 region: CASSLKGLAGDFGTQYF. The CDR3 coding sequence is TGTGCCAGCAGCTTGAAGGGACTAGCGGGGGACTTTGGGACCCAGTACTTC.

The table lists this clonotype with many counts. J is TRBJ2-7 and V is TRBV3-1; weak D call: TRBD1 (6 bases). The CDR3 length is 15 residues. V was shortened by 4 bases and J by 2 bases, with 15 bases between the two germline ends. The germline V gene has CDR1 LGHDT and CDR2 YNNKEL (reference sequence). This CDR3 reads CASSPESGVPYEQYF. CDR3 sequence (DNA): TGTGCCAGCAGCCCAGAGTCAGGGGTACCCTACGAGCAGTACTTC.

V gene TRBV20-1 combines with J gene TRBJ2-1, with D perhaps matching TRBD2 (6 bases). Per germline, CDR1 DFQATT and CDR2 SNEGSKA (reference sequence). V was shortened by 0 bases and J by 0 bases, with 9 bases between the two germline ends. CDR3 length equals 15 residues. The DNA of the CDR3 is TGCAGTGCTAGAGAGAGGAGGGGCTCCTACAATGAGCAGTTCTTC. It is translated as CSARERRGSYNEQFF.

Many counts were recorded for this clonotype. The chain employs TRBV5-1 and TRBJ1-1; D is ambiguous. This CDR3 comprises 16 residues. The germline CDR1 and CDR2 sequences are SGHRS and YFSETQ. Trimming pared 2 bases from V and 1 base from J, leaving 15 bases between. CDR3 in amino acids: CASSLGIRQSNTEAFF. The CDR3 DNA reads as TGCGCCAGCAGCTTAGGTATAAGGCAGTCGAACACTGAAGCTTTCTTT.

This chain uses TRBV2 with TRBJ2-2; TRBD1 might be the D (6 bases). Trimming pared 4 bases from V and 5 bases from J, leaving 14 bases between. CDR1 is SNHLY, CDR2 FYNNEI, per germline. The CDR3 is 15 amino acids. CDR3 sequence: CASSVLQGSTGELFF. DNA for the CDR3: TGTGCCAGCAGTGTATTACAGGGATCAACCGGGGAGCTGTTTTTT.

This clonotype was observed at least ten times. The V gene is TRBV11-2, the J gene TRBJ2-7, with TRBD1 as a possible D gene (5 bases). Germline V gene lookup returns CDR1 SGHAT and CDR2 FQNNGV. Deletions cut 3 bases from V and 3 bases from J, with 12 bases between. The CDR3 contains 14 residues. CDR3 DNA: TGTGCCAGCAGCTTTACTCAAGGGGTCTACGAGCAGTACTTC. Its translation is CASSFTQGVYEQYF.